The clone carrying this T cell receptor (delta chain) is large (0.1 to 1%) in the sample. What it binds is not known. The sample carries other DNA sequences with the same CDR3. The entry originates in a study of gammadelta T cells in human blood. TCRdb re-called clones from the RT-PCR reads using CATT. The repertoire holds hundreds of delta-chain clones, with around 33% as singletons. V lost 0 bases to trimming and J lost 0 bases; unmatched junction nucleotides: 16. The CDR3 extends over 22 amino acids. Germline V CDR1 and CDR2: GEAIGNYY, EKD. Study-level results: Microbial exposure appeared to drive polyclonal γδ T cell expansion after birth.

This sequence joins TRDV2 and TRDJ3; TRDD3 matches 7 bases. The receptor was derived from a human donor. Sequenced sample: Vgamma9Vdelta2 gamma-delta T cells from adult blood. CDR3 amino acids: CACDTVEVTPGGSSWDTRQMFF. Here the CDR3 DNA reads TGTGCCTGTGACACCGTTGAGGTAACACCTGGGGGCAGCTCCTGGGACACCCGACAGATGTTTTTC.